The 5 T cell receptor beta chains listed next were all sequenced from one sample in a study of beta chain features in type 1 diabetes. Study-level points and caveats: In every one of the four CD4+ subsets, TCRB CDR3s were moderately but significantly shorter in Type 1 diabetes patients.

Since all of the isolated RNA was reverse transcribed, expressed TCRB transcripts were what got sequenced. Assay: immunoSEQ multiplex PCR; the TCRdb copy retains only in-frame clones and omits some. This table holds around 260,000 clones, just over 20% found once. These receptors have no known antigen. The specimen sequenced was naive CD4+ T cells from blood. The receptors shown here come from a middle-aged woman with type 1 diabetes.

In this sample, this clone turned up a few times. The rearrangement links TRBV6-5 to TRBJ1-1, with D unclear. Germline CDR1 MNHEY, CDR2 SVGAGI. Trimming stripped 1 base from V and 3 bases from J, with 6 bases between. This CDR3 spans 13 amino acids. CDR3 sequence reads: CASSYWRDTEAFF. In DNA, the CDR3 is TGTGCCAGCAGTTACTGGCGGGACACTGAAGCTTTCTTT.

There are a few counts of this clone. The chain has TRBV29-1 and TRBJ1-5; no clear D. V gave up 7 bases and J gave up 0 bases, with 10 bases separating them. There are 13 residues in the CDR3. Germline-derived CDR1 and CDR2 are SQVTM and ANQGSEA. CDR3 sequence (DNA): TGCAGCGCCTCGACGGGTAGCAATCAGCCCCAGCATTTT. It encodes CSASTGSNQPQHF.

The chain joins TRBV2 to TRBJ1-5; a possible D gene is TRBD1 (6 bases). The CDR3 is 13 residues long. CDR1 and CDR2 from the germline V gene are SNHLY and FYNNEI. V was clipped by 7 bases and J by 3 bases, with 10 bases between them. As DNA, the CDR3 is TGTGCCAGCATGTACAGGGACAATCAGCCCCAGCATTTT. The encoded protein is CASMYRDNQPQHF.

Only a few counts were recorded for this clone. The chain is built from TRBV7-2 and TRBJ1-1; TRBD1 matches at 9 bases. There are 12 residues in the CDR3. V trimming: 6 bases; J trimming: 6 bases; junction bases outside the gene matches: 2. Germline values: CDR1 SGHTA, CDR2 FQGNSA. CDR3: CASRRTGAEAFF. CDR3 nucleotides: TGTGCCAGCAGACGGACAGGGGCTGAAGCTTTCTTT.

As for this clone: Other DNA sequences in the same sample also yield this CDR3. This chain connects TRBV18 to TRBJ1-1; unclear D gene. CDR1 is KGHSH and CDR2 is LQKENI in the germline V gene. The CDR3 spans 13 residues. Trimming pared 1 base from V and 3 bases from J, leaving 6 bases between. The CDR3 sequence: CASSPRADTEAFF. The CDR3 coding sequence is TGTGCCAGCTCACCACGGGCAGACACTGAAGCTTTCTTT.